This TCR beta chain was sequenced for a study of T cell responses to AZD1222 COVID-19 vaccine. General study points: Only a handful of AZD1222 recipients were seropositive at baseline. Reportedly, nearly half the spike-specific TCRs target unmutated variant regions.

Produced via immunoSEQ multiplex PCR; TCRdb's table is partial and in-frame only. The profile shows about 99,000 clones, around nine tenths of them singletons. Remarks on this clone: What it binds is unknown.

V was pared by 3 bases and J by 6 bases, with 11 bases of the junction left unmatched. From germline, CDR1 is SEHNR and CDR2 FQNEAQ (reference sequence). There are 15 residues in the CDR3. The sample was peripheral blood, taken 28 days after the second dose of the MenACWY control vaccine. The V gene is TRBV7-9, the J gene TRBJ2-7; 7 nucleotides match TRBD1. The receptor comes from an adult who received the MenACWY meningococcal vaccine as a control. CDR3 region: CASSFQGDKGAEQYF. The CDR3 DNA sequence: TGTGCCAGCAGCTTTCAGGGGGATAAGGGGGCCGAGCAGTACTTC.